The 21 T cell receptor beta chains presented below share a single source sample, sequenced in a study of cytomegalovirus exposure and HLA in healthy donors. The PCR contained 60 Vbeta and 13 Jbeta primers. Sequencing was performed with immunoSEQ multiplex PCR; in TCRdb, only in-frame clones are kept and a portion is missing. The sample lists about 200,000 clones; approximately 70% were seen once. Sequences were obtained from PBMCs. The receptor source for this set is a middle-aged man in good health and CMV-seropositive.

The rearrangement joins TRBV27 to TRBJ2-1, with 7 bases fitting TRBD2. From germline, CDR1 is MNHEY and CDR2 SMNVEV (reference sequence). This CDR3 has 16 residues. Trimming removed 5 bases from V and 3 bases from J; junction bases left unmatched: 10. In nucleotides, the CDR3 is TGTGCCAGCAGTGGTCGTGGGGGGGTGGTCTACAATGAGCAGTTCTTC. Amino acid sequence: CASSGRGGVVYNEQFF.

The sample holds one count of this clone. The chain employs TRBV27 and TRBJ2-3; 8 positions agree with TRBD1. J gave up 3 bases and V 8 bases, and 10 bases lay outside the gene matches. This CDR3 region has 15 residues. The germline V gene encodes CDR1 MNHEY and CDR2 SMNVEV (reference sequence). This CDR3 reads CASVDRGRATDTQYF. In DNA, the CDR3 is TGTGCCAGCGTAGACAGGGGACGAGCGACAGATACGCAGTATTTT.

This chain connects TRBV2 to TRBJ1-5; TRBD1 is a possible D gene (5 bases). CDR3 length: 14 amino acids. Germline CDR1 and CDR2: SNHLY and FYNNEI. Trimming took 3 bases from V and 8 from J, leaving 14 bases between them. CDR3 nucleotides: TGTGCCAGCAGTGATTGGGAGGGGACTGAGCCCCAGCATTTT. This encodes CASSDWEGTEPQHF.

The CDR3: CASSSGTSGRAQETQYF. The CDR3 DNA reads TGTGCCAGCAGCAGCGGGACTAGCGGGAGAGCCCAAGAGACCCAGTACTTC. The chain couples TRBV5-4 to TRBJ2-5; 14 bases are a match to TRBD2. Trimming removed 4 bases from V and 1 base from J; junction bases left unmatched: 6. There are 17 residues in the CDR3. From germline, CDR1 is SGHNT and CDR2 YYREEE (reference sequence).

The chain combines TRBV10-3 with TRBJ2-1, with TRBD2 matching over 8 bases. CDR3 length: 17 amino acids. The V gene end was trimmed by 0 bases and the J gene end by 3 bases; junction bases not matched to a gene: 7. Germline values: CDR1 ENHRY, CDR2 SYGVKD. The CDR3 sequence is CAISESKGGLVYNEQFF. CDR3 sequence (DNA): TGTGCCATCAGTGAGTCAAAGGGGGGACTAGTCTACAATGAGCAGTTCTTC.

The chain couples TRBV10-3 to TRBJ2-1; 11 positions agree with TRBD2. This CDR3 comprises 17 residues. Losses at the gene ends were 2 bases for V and 8 bases for J; bases not matched to a gene: 11. Germline V gene data show CDR1 as ENHRY and CDR2 as SYGVKD. CDR3 in amino acids: CAISEASGGKGADEQFF. Here the CDR3 DNA reads TGTGCCATCAGTGAGGCTAGCGGGGGGAAAGGTGCGGATGAGCAGTTCTTC.

This rearrangement joins TRBV6-5 to TRBJ2-1; possible D gene TRBD2, 5 bases. Trimming took 2 bases from V and 2 from J, leaving 7 bases between them. CDR3 size: 14 residues. Germline lookup yields CDR1 MNHEY and CDR2 SVGAGI. CDR3 bases: TGTGCCAGCAGTTACACGGAGGCCTACAATGAGCAGTTCTTC. Translated: CASSYTEAYNEQFF.

This clone was detected only once. The chain combines TRBV5-5 with TRBJ2-6; 8 bases line up with TRBD1. Losses at the gene ends were 5 bases for V and 4 bases for J; bases not matched to a gene: 8. Per the germline V gene, CDR1 is SGHKS and CDR2 is YYEKEE (reference sequence). The CDR3 contains 16 residues. The CDR3 reads CASRDQDRAGANVLTF. Here the CDR3 DNA reads TGTGCCAGCAGAGATCAGGACAGGGCCGGGGCCAACGTCCTGACTTTC.

This chain connects TRBV11-2 to TRBJ1-1; 9 nucleotides line up with TRBD1. CDR3 size: 16 residues. Germline loops: CDR1 SGHAT, CDR2 FQNNGV. V shed 1 base, J shed 7 bases, and the junction held 10 bases outside the gene matches. In nucleotides, the CDR3 is TGTGCCAGCAGCTTAGGTCCCGGGACAGGGAAGAATGAAGCTTTCTTT. Amino acids: CASSLGPGTGKNEAFF.

The chain has TRBV5-6 and TRBJ1-4, with D possibly TRBD1 on 6 matching bases. Trimming removed 2 bases at V and 6 bases at J, with 8 bases between. The CDR3 extends over 13 amino acids. Germline CDR1 reads SGHDT; CDR2 reads YYEEEE. This CDR3 is CASSFQGYEKLFF. Here the CDR3 DNA reads TGTGCCAGCAGCTTCCAGGGGTATGAAAAACTGTTTTTT.

This clone came up a few times. The chain couples TRBV4-3 to TRBJ1-6; D ambiguous. The V end lost 1 base, the J end lost 12 bases, and 13 bases lay between the germline ends. Germline loops: CDR1 LGHNA, CDR2 YSLEER. The CDR3 is 14 residues long. The CDR3 is CASSQGDSARPLHF. The CDR3 bases are TGCGCCAGCAGCCAAGGAGACTCCGCTCGACCCCTCCACTTT.

A note on this clone: Other DNA sequences of this sample code for an identical CDR3. The V gene is TRBV19, the J gene TRBJ2-1, with D maybe TRBD1 (7 bases). CDR1 LNHDA and CDR2 SQIVND come from the germline V gene (reference sequence). CDR3 length: 13 residues. Trimming stripped 4 bases from V and 4 bases from J, with 8 bases between. CDR3 DNA: TGTGCCAGTAGTACAGGGGGGTACAATGAGCAGTTCTTC. Its protein is CASSTGGYNEQFF.

The rearrangement links TRBV19 to TRBJ1-1; no clear D gene. The germline V gene has CDR1 LNHDA and CDR2 SQIVND (reference sequence). CDR3 size: 13 residues. V lost 7 bases, J lost 1 base, and 10 bases lay in between. The CDR3: CASINSRNTEAFF. In DNA form, the CDR3 reads TGTGCCAGTATTAACAGTAGGAACACTGAAGCTTTCTTT.

The chain employs TRBV2 and TRBJ2-3; the D gene is possibly TRBD2 (5 bases). Germline V CDR1 and CDR2: SNHLY, FYNNEI. This CDR3 spans 13 amino acids. Trimming shortened V by 7 bases and J by 2 bases, and 10 bases separated the two germline ends. CDR3 loop: CASNFGDTDTQYF. CDR3 DNA sequence: TGTGCCAGCAACTTCGGGGACACAGATACGCAGTATTTT. Based on the CDR3 plus reference TRBV2 and TRBJ2-3, the full variable domain is EPEVTQTPSHQVTQMGQEVILRCVPISNHLYFYWYRQILGQKVEFLVSFYNNEISEKSEIFDDQFSVERPDGSNFTLKIRSTKLEDSAMYFCASNFGDTDTQYFGPGTRLTVL.

This clone was observed a few times. This sequence joins TRBV4-1 and TRBJ2-3; D gene ambiguous. The CDR3 sequence is 15 residues long. Per the germline V gene, CDR1 is MGHRA and CDR2 is YSYEKL. Trimming stripped 5 bases from V and 2 bases from J, with 14 bases between. The CDR3 spells CASSSRSYSTDTQYF. CDR3 nucleotides: TGCGCCAGCAGCTCACGGAGCTACTCCACAGATACGCAGTATTTT.

The chain is built from TRBV29-1 and TRBJ2-2; 7 bases align to TRBD1. Unmatched junction bases numbered 8, after V lost 2 bases and J lost 5 bases. There are 15 residues in the CDR3. CDR1 is SQVTM and CDR2 is ANQGSEA in the germline V gene. In nucleotides, the CDR3 is TGCAGCGTTGAAAGTAGGGGACAGTTAACCGGGGAGCTGTTTTTT. Its translation: CSVESRGQLTGELFF.

This sequence joins TRBV18 and TRBJ1-3, with D possibly TRBD1 on 5 matching bases. Trimming stripped 2 bases from V and 4 bases from J, with 12 bases between. Per the germline V gene, CDR1 is KGHSH and CDR2 is LQKENI. This CDR3 region has 15 residues. This CDR3 reads CASSPMGQAGNTIYF. The CDR3 DNA sequence: TGTGCCAGCTCACCAATGGGGCAGGCCGGAAACACCATATATTTT.

DNA for the CDR3: TGTGCCAGTTCCGGGACAGGCACTAATCAGCCCCAGCATTTT. Amino acid sequence: CASSGTGTNQPQHF. The chain couples TRBV7-8 to TRBJ1-5, with 8 nucleotides matching TRBD1. The CDR3 has 14 residues. CDR1 is SGHVS and CDR2 is FQNEAQ in the germline V gene. The V and J ends lost 9 bases and 4 bases, in that order; junction bases with no gene match: 8.

A few counts support this clone. The V and J genes are TRBV5-8 and TRBJ2-2; 9 positions agree with TRBD1. The junction had 6 bases not matched to a gene; V was cut back by 6 bases and J by 0 bases. This CDR3 comprises 16 residues. Per germline, CDR1 SGHTS and CDR2 YDEGEE. The CDR3 reads CASNRWTGANTGELFF. CDR3 DNA sequence: TGTGCCAGCAACCGATGGACAGGGGCGAACACCGGGGAGCTGTTTTTT.

This clone appeared a few times. The chain is built from TRBV19 and TRBJ1-5; the D is unclear. V was clipped by 7 bases and J by 5 bases, with 12 bases between them. The CDR3 has 13 residues. The germline V gene has CDR1 LNHDA and CDR2 SQIVND (reference sequence). In nucleotides, the CDR3 is TGTGCCAGTACCAACAGTAACTATCAGCCCCAGCATTTT. It codes for CASTNSNYQPQHF.

The chain carries TRBV4-2 and TRBJ2-3; 10 nucleotides agree with TRBD2. Trimming cost V 0 bases and J 2 bases; bases outside gene matches: 2. The CDR3 consists of 16 residues. The germline CDR1 and CDR2 sequences are LGHNA and YNFKEQ. This CDR3 is CASSQEAGGVTDTQYF. The CDR3 DNA reads as TGTGCCAGCAGCCAAGAAGCGGGGGGGGTCACAGATACGCAGTATTTT.